The 21 T cell receptor beta chains given below trace back to one sample, sequenced in a study of blood T cell repertoires in COVID-19. Some clones are missing from TCRdb's copy, which holds only in-frame ones; the method was immunoSEQ multiplex PCR. This repertoire shows 140,000 to 150,000 clones, about 87% found once; its top ten account for about 11%. Sequenced sample: PBMCs or T cells enriched from blood (not recorded which). These receptors came from a man aged 55 to 69 who had recovered from COVID-19.

The chain carries TRBV25-1 and TRBJ2-7; 7 bases fit TRBD2. CDR3 size: 13 residues. V lost 1 base and J lost 6; bases outside the gene matches: 3. Per the germline V gene, CDR1 is MGHDK and CDR2 is SYGVNS. The CDR3 is CASSEWGGLEQYF. The DNA of the CDR3 is TGTGCCAGCAGTGAATGGGGGGGTCTCGAGCAGTACTTC.

The chain links TRBV15 to TRBJ1-2; D perhaps matches TRBD1 (6 bases). The CDR3 is 16 residues long. V was shortened by 1 base and J by 5 bases, with 17 bases between the two germline ends. The germline V gene encodes CDR1 LNHNV and CDR2 YYDKDF (reference sequence). The CDR3 here is CATSRGGRTAYYGYTF. CDR3 DNA sequence: TGTGCCACCAGCAGAGGGGGAAGGACAGCCTATTATGGCTACACCTTC.

This chain connects TRBV5-1 to TRBJ1-6, with D possibly TRBD1 on 6 matching bases. The CDR3 has 15 amino acids. In germline, CDR1 is SGHRS, CDR2 YFSETQ. The V end was cut by 5 bases, the J end by 0 bases, with 9 bases between. The CDR3 nucleotides are TGCGCCAGCAGAAAGGACAGCTCCTATAATTCACCCCTCCACTTT. This codes for CASRKDSSYNSPLHF.

This clone was counted only a few times. The J gene is TRBJ1-4, the V gene TRBV16; D is undetermined. The CDR3 consists of 14 residues. From germline, CDR1 is KGHSY and CDR2 FQNENV. V lost 4 bases, J lost 7 bases, and 13 bases lay in between. CDR3 residues: CASSLTYEGEKLFF. In DNA, the CDR3 is TGTGCCAGCAGCCTGACTTACGAGGGTGAAAAACTGTTTTTT. Supplemented by reference TRBV16 and TRBJ1-4, the full variable domain reads GEEVAQTPKHLVRGEGQKAKLYCAPIKGHSYVFWYQQVLKNEFKFLISFQNENVFDETGMPKERFSAKCLPNSPCSLEIQATKLEDSAVYFCASSLTYEGEKLFFGSGTQLSVL.

The chain couples TRBV6-1 to TRBJ1-5, with 8 bases fitting TRBD1. Germline CDR1 and CDR2: MNHNS and SASEGT. V was pared by 4 bases and J by 1 base, with 9 bases of the junction left unmatched. The CDR3 is 17 residues long. The CDR3 bases are TGTGCCAGCAGTGTTAAGCCTGGGACAGGCAGCAATCAGCCCCAGCATTTT. As protein: CASSVKPGTGSNQPQHF.

The rearrangement uses TRBV5-1 and TRBJ2-1, with a weak D call TRBD2 (5 bases). The germline V and J ends were trimmed by 0 bases and 5 bases, with 12 bases remaining between them. The CDR3 loop spans 15 amino acids. Germline V gene lookup returns CDR1 SGHRS and CDR2 YFSETQ. The CDR3 is CASSLERTDNNEQFF. The CDR3 DNA follows: TGCGCCAGCAGCTTGGAGCGGACTGACAACAATGAGCAGTTCTTC.

This chain connects TRBV5-1 to TRBJ2-7; D is possibly TRBD2 (6 bases). Trimming cost V 0 bases and J 3 bases, with 10 bases left between them. Germline loops: CDR1 SGHRS, CDR2 YFSETQ. This CDR3 spans 14 amino acids. The CDR3 bases are TGCGCCAGCAGCTTGGGCCGGGAGATCTACGAGCAGTACTTC. It specifies CASSLGREIYEQYF.

This clone was found a few times. V gene TRBV6-5 combines with J gene TRBJ1-6; D may be TRBD1 (5 bases). The CDR3 is 15 residues long. Per germline, CDR1 MNHEY and CDR2 SVGAGI. V shed 5 bases and J shed 7 bases, with 15 bases lying between them. The CDR3 loop is CASSRPREWNSPLHF. The CDR3 DNA reads as TGTGCCAGCAGTCGCCCCAGGGAATGGAATTCACCCCTCCACTTT.

The V gene is TRBV11-2, the J gene TRBJ2-1; 9 bases are shared with TRBD2. Trimming at V came to 5 bases and at J to 9 bases, leaving 14 bases not matched to a gene. The CDR3 runs 16 residues. Germline-derived CDR1 and CDR2 are SGHAT and FQNNGV. This CDR3 reads CASSPLRRGRVGEQFF. The CDR3 DNA reads TGTGCCAGCAGCCCGCTCCGGCGCGGGAGGGTGGGTGAGCAGTTCTTC. The full variable domain, rest sourced from reference TRBV11-2 and TRBJ2-1, is EAGVAQSPRYKIIEKRQSVAFWCNPISGHATLYWYQQILGQGPKLLIQFQNNGVVDDSQLPKDRFSAERLKGVDSTLKIQPAKLEDSAVYLCASSPLRRGRVGEQFFGPGTRLTVL.

The chain employs TRBV15 and TRBJ1-4; weak D call: TRBD1 (6 bases). V lost 8 bases and J 8 bases, leaving 18 bases between the germline ends. Germline V gives CDR1 LNHNV, CDR2 YYDKDF (reference sequence). The CDR3 has 14 amino acids. The CDR3 nucleotides are TGTGCCACCGGCGGAATCGAAGGACAGGAAAAACTGTTTTTT. Residues: CATGGIEGQEKLFF.

This rearrangement joins TRBV30 to TRBJ1-2; 7 positions agree with TRBD1. Germline V CDR1 and CDR2: GTSNPN, SVGIG (reference sequence). V trimming: 8 bases; J trimming: 4 bases; junction bases outside the gene matches: 7. The CDR3 is made up of 12 amino acids. The CDR3 DNA reads as TGTGCCCGAACCGGGACAGCCTATGGCTACACCTTC. Protein: CARTGTAYGYTF.

The chain links TRBV10-3 to TRBJ1-1; tentatively, D is TRBD1 (6 bases). With 6 bases removed from V and 4 bases from J, the gap between germline ends came to 21 bases. The CDR3 contains 16 residues. CDR1 and CDR2 from the germline V gene are ENHRY and SYGVKD. CDR3 sequence: CAISRQVFGSGTEAFF. The CDR3 coding sequence is TGTGCCATCAGCCGACAGGTTTTTGGGAGTGGCACTGAAGCTTTCTTT.

This clone was found once. The V and J genes are TRBV7-2 and TRBJ1-6; D is unresolved. V was clipped by 5 bases and J by 5 bases, with 10 bases between them. The CDR3 contains 14 residues. CDR1 and CDR2 (germline): SGHTA, FQGNSA. CDR3 sequence (DNA): TGTGCCAGCAGCCAACAAAGAAATAATTCACCCCTCCACTTT. This codes for CASSQQRNNSPLHF.

The gene calls are TRBV10-3 and TRBJ2-1, with TRBD2 matching 7 bases. The V gene's germline CDR1 is ENHRY and CDR2 SYGVKD. The CDR3 has 17 residues. The junction had 16 bases not matched to a gene; V was cut back by 5 bases and J by 6 bases. CDR3 coding DNA: TGTGCCATCAGTACCCCTTCGAGGGCGGGAGTGAGCAATGAGCAGTTCTTC. Its translation: CAISTPSRAGVSNEQFF.

This sequence joins TRBV5-1 and TRBJ1-4; D is uncertain. CDR3 size: 14 residues. CDR1 and CDR2 (germline): SGHRS, YFSETQ. V shed 4 bases and J shed 4 bases, with 11 bases lying between them. CDR3: CASSTVAGNEKLFF. For the CDR3, the DNA is TGCGCCAGCAGCACCGTCGCGGGTAATGAAAAACTGTTTTTT.

Here the CDR3 DNA reads TGTGCCAGCAGCTCTGGCGGGAGCAATCAGCCCCAGCATTTT. This encodes CASSSGGSNQPQHF. The chain uses TRBV7-9 and TRBJ1-5; D unresolved. Trimming left V 4 bases short and J 1 base short, with 8 bases between. Looked up from germline, CDR1 is SEHNR and CDR2 is FQNEAQ (reference sequence). CDR3 length: 14 residues.

The rearrangement uses TRBV19 and TRBJ2-2, with D perhaps TRBD1 (6 bases). Germline V gene sequence: CDR1 LNHDA, CDR2 SQIVND (reference sequence). This CDR3 comprises 13 residues. Trimming pared 8 bases from V and 1 base from J, leaving 8 bases between. The CDR3 coding sequence is TGTGCCAGTCGGGGACAGAACACCGGGGAGCTGTTTTTT. Residues: CASRGQNTGELFF.

The chain links TRBV28 to TRBJ2-2, with D maybe TRBD1 (5 bases). The length of the CDR3 is 14 residues. V dropped 6 bases and J dropped 2 bases, with 10 bases sitting between them. Per the germline V gene, CDR1 is MDHEN and CDR2 is SYDVKM. The CDR3 is CASRPQGNTGELFF. The CDR3 coding sequence is TGTGCCAGCAGACCCCAGGGAAACACCGGGGAGCTGTTTTTT.

The chain joins TRBV7-6 to TRBJ1-2; D remains unclear. Trimming pared 4 bases from V and 2 bases from J, leaving 8 bases between. CDR1 SGHVS and CDR2 FNYEAQ come from the germline V gene. The CDR3 contains 13 residues. The CDR3 region is CASSYTENYGYTF. The CDR3 DNA follows: TGTGCCAGCAGCTACACGGAGAACTATGGCTACACCTTC.

The gene calls are TRBV2 and TRBJ2-7; 13 nucleotides match TRBD2. Germline V gene lookup returns CDR1 SNHLY and CDR2 FYNNEI. The CDR3 is 15 amino acids. Unmatched junction bases numbered 4, after V lost 8 bases and J lost 0 bases. The CDR3 loop reads CASRRTSGGSYEQYF. The CDR3 nucleotides are TGTGCCAGCCGAAGGACTAGCGGGGGCTCCTACGAGCAGTACTTC.

V and J are TRBV9 and TRBJ1-2; D unresolved. Germline assignment: CDR1 SGDLS and CDR2 YYNGEE. With 4 bases removed from V and 2 bases from J, the gap between germline ends came to 12 bases. The CDR3 consists of 14 residues. The CDR3 coding sequence is TGTGCCAGCAGCCCCCTCGCACAGAACTATGGCTACACCTTC. Translated: CASSPLAQNYGYTF.